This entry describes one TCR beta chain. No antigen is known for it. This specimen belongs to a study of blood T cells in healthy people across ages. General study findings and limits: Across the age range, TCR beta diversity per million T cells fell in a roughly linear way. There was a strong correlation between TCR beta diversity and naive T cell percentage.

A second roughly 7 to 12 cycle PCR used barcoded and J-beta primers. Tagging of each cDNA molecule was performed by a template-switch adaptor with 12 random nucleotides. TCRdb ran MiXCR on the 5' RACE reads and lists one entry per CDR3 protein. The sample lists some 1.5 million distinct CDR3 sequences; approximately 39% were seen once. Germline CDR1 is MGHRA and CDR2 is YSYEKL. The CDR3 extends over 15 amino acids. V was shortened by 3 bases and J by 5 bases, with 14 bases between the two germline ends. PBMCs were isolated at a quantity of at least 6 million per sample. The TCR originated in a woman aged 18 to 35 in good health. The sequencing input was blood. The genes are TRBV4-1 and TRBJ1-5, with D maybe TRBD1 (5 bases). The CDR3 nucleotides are TGCGCCAGCAGCCATACAGGAGGACCGGATCAGCCCCAGCATTTT. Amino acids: CASSHTGGPDQPQHF.